This record covers a single TCR beta chain. Its antigen is unknown. A clone one base away is much larger, so this may be a read error. The CDR3 sequence is 13 residues long. Germline CDR1 GTSNPN, CDR2 SVGIG (reference sequence). Donors, without exception, were Caucasian adults residing in Nashville, Tennessee. The sample originates from a study of shared clonotypes between healthy human individuals. Study context: Each donor contributed plates that comprised three CD4 naive, three CD4 memory, two CD8 naive and one CD8 memory.

Sequencing was performed with immunoSEQ multiplex PCR; in TCRdb, only in-frame clones are kept and a portion is missing. The table shows millions of clones, with 90% to 95% occurring only once. Study findings and constraints: Clonotype sharing across a few donors was observed for around 5% of naive CD4 clonotypes.

The sequence was collected from a young man in good health. The sample consisted of naive CD4+ T cells sorted from blood. Subset: CD45RA+ positively selected. The genes are TRBV30 and TRBJ1-1, with D unclear. DNA for the CDR3: TGTGCCCGGAGTGCGGCTCTGAACACTGAAGCTTTCTTT. The encoded protein is CARSAALNTEAFF.